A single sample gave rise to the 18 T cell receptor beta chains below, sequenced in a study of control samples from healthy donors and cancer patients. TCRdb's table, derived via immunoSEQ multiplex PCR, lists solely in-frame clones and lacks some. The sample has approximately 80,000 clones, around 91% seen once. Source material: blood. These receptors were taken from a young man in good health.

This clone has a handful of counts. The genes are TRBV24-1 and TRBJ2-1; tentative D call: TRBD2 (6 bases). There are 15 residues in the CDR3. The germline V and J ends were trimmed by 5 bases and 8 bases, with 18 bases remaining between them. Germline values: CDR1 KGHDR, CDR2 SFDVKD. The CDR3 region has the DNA TGTGCCACCAGTGTCGCGGGAATAGGCGGCGATGAGCAGTTCTTC. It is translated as CATSVAGIGGDEQFF.

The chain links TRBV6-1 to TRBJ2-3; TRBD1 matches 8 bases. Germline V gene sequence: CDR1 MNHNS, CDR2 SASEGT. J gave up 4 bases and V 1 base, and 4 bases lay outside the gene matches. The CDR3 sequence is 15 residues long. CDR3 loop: CASSEEDRVPDTQYF. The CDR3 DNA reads TGTGCCAGCAGTGAAGAGGACAGGGTCCCAGATACGCAGTATTTT.

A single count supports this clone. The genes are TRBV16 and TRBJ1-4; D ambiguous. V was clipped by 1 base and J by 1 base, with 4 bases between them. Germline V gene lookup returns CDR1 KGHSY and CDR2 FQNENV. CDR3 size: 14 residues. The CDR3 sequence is CASSQFETNEKLFF. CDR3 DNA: TGTGCCAGCAGCCAATTTGAAACTAATGAAAAACTGTTTTTT.

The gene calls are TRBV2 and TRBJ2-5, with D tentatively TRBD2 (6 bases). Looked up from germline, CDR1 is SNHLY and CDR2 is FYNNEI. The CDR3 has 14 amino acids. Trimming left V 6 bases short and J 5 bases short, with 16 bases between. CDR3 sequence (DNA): TGTGCCAGCAGCCCACGGGTCCGGGGGGAGACCCAGTACTTC. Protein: CASSPRVRGETQYF.

CDR3 bases: TGCGCCAGCAGCTTGGCAGGGACAGGGAGCACCGGGGAGCTGTTTTTT. Protein sequence: CASSLAGTGSTGELFF. The chain couples TRBV5-1 to TRBJ2-2; 9 positions match TRBD1. This CDR3 has 16 residues. The V segment lost 0 bases and the J segment 4 bases; nucleotides outside the gene matches: 4. CDR1 and CDR2 from the germline V gene are SGHRS and YFSETQ.

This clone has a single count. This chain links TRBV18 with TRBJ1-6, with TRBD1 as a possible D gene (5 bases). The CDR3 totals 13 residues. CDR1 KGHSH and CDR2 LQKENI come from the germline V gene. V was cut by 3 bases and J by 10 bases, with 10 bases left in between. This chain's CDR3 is CASSPSGFSPLHF. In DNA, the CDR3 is TGTGCCAGCTCACCGTCAGGGTTCTCACCCCTCCACTTT.

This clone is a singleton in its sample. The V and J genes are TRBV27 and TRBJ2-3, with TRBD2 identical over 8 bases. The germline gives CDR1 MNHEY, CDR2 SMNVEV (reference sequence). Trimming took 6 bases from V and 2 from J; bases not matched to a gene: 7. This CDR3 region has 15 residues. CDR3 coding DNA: TGTGCCAGCAGACCATCTAGCGGGTTCACAGATACGCAGTATTTT. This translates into CASRPSSGFTDTQYF.

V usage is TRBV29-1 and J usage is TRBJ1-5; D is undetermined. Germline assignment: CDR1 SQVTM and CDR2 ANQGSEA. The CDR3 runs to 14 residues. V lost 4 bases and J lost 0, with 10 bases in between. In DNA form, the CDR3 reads TGCAGCGTTGCTGGAGAAGATAGCAATCAGCCCCAGCATTTT. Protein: CSVAGEDSNQPQHF.

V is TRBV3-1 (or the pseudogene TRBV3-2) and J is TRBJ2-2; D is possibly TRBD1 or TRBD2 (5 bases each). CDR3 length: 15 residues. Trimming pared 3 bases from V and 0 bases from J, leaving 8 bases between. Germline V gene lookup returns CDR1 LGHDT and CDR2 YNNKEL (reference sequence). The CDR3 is CASSQKGPNTGELFF. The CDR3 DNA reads TGTGCCAGCAGCCAGAAGGGACCGAACACCGGGGAGCTGTTTTTT.

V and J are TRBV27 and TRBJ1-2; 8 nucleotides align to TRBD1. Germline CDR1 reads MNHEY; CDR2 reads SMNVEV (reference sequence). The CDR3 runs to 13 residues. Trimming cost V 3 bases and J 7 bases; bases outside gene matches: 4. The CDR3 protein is CASSFAGGGGYTF. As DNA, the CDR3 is TGTGCCAGCAGTTTCGCAGGGGGCGGTGGCTACACCTTC.

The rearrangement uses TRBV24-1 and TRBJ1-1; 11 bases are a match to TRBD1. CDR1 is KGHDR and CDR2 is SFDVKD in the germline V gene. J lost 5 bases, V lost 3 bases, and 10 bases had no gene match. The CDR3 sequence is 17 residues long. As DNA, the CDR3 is TGTGCCACCAGTGATCACCGGACAGGGGGCGCCGGGACTGAAGCTTTCTTT. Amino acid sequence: CATSDHRTGGAGTEAFF.

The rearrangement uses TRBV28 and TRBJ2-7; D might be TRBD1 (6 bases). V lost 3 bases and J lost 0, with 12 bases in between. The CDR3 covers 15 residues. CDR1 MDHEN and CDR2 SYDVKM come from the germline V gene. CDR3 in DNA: TGTGCCAGCAGTTTCGGGACACTGAGCTCCTACGAGCAGTACTTC. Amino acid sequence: CASSFGTLSSYEQYF.

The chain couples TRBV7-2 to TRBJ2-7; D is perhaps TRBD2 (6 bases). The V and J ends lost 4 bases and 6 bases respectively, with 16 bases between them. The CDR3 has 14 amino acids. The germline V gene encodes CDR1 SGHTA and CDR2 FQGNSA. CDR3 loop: CASSSRLVSGEQYF. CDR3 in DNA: TGTGCCAGCAGCTCCAGACTAGTTTCTGGCGAGCAGTACTTC.

DNA for the CDR3: TGCAGCGTTGACGGGGGGACCACCACCGGGGAGCTGTTTTTT. As protein: CSVDGGTTTGELFF. The chain has TRBV29-1 and TRBJ2-2, with 7 bases identical to TRBD2. Trimming took 3 bases from V and 4 from J; bases not matched to a gene: 5. CDR1 is SQVTM and CDR2 is ANQGSEA in the germline V gene. This CDR3 contains 14 residues.

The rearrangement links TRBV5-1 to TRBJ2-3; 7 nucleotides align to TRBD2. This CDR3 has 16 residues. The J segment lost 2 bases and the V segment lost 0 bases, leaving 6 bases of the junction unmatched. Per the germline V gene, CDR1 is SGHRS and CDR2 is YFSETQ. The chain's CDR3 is CASSLEWSGTTDTQYF. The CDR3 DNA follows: TGCGCCAGCAGCTTGGAGTGGAGCGGGACCACAGATACGCAGTATTTT.

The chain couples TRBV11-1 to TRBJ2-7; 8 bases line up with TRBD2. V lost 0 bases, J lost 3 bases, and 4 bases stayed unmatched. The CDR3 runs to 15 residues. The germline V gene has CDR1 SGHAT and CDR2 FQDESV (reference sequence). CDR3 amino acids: CASSLALTSDYEQYF. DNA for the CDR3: TGTGCCAGCAGCTTAGCCCTGACTAGCGACTACGAGCAGTACTTC. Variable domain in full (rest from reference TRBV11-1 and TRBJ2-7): EAEVAQSPRYKITEKSQAVAFWCDPISGHATLYWYRQILGQGPELLVQFQDESVVDDSQLPKDRFSAERLKGVDSTLKIQPAELGDSAMYLCASSLALTSDYEQYFGPGTRLTVT.

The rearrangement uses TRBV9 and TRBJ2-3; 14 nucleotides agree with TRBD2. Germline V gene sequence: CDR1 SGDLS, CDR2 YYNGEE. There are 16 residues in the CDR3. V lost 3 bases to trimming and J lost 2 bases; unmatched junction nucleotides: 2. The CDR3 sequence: CASSGLAGGVTDTQYF. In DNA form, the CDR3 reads TGTGCCAGCAGCGGACTAGCGGGAGGGGTCACAGATACGCAGTATTTT.

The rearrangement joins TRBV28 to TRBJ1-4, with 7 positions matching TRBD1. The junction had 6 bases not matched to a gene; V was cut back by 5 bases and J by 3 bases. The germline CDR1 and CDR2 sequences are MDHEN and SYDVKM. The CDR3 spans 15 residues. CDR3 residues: CASSPPGGANEKLFF. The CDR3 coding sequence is TGTGCCAGCAGTCCTCCAGGGGGGGCTAATGAAAAACTGTTTTTT.